The sequence of this TCR beta chain was determined in a study of low-dose radiotherapy and immunotherapy resistance in tumors. Time point: before trial treatment. The CDR3 has 14 residues. From germline, CDR1 is GTSNPN and CDR2 SVGIG (reference sequence). With 5 bases clipped from V and 0 bases from J, the junction kept 4 bases outside the gene matches. Alpha- and beta-chain coverage of first-strand cDNA came from TRAV- and TRBV-specific primers. Amplification, which lasted around 18 PCR cycles, used a constant-region primer and V-primer adapter to amplify TCRs. Using its own MiXCR run on the reads, TCRdb lists one record per CDR3 protein. Seen here are around 83,000 distinct CDR3 sequences, 18% observed once, and the top ten hold 4.5% to 7.5%.

The sequenced sample was PBMCs, obtained before treatment. This sequence joins TRBV30 and TRBJ1-3; 7 bases are shared with TRBD1. This receptor was identified in a male donor with prostate cancer. CDR3 residues: CAWWTGISGNTIYF. CDR3 DNA sequence: TGTGCCTGGTGGACAGGTATCTCTGGAAACACCATATATTTT. Full variable domain (remainder filled in from reference TRBV30 and TRBJ1-3): SQTIHQWPATLVQPVGSPLSLECTVEGTSNPNLYWYRQAAGRGLQLLFYSVGIGQISSEVPQNLSASRPQDRQFILSSKKLLLSDSGFYLCAWWTGISGNTIYFGEGSWLTVV.